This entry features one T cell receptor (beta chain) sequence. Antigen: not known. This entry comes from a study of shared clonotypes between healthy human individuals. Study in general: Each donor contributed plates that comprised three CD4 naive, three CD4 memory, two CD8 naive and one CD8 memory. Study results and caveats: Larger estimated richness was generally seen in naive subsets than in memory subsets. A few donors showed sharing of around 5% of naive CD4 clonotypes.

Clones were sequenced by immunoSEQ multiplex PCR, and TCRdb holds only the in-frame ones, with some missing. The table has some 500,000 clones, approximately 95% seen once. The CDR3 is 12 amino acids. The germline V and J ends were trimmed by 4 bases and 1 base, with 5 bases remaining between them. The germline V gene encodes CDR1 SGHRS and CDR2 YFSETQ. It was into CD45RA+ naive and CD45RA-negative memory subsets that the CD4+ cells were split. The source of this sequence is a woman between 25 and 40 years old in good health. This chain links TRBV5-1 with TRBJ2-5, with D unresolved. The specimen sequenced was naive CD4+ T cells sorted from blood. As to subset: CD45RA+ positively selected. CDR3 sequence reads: CASSPSQETQYF. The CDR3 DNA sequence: TGCGCCAGCAGCCCAAGCCAAGAGACCCAGTACTTC.